This T cell receptor beta chain is from a study of blood T cell repertoires in COVID-19. Study context: From T cells, B-cell-depleted T cells, or PBMCs came the material, which was cDNA or gDNA.

Participants' own reports of clinical history determined their cohort assignment. Recovered Cohort 3 donors showed two negative PCRs, clearance, or symptom resolution. In its sample, this clone was seen a few times. The CDR3 length is 12 residues. With 1 base removed from V and 8 bases from J, the gap between germline ends came to 8 bases. CDR1 and CDR2 from the germline V gene are SGHAT and FQNNGV. TCRdb keeps only in-frame clones here, not all; method: immunoSEQ multiplex PCR. Here the sample spans fewer than 350,000 clones, 85% being singletons. The sequenced material came from PBMCs or T cells enriched from blood (not recorded which). The chain employs TRBV11-2 and TRBJ1-1; a weak D match, TRBD1 (5 bases). The TCR originated in a woman between 45 and 65 years old who had recovered from COVID-19. Here the CDR3 reads CASSLVRGEAFF. The CDR3 nucleotides read TGTGCCAGCAGCTTAGTTAGGGGCGAAGCTTTCTTT.